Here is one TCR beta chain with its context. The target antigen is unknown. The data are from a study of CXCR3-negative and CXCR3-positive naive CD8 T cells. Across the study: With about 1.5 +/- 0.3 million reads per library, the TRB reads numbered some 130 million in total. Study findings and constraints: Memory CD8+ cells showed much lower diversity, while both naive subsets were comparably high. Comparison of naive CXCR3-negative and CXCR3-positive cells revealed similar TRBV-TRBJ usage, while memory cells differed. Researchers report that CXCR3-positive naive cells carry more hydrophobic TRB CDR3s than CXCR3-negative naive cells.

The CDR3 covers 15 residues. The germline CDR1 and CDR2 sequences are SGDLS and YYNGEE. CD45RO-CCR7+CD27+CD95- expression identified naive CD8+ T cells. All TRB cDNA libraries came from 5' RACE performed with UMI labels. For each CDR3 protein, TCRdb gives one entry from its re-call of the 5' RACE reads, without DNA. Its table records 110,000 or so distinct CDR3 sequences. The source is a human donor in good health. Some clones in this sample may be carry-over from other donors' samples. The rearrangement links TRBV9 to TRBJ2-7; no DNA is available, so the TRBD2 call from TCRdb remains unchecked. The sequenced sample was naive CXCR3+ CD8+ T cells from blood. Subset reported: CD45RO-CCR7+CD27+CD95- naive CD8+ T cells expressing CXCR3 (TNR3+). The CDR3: CASSPSGLGSYEQYF.